This is a list of T cell receptor beta chains from one sample in a study of immune evolution from preneoplasia to lung adenocarcinoma. Assay used: immunoSEQ multiplex PCR; TCRdb lists only in-frame clones, some missing. This table holds approximately 17,000 clones, less than 90% found once. The specimen sequenced was FFPE invasive lung adenocarcinoma tissue. These receptors were collected from a person aged 70 to 85 with invasive lung adenocarcinoma. CDR3s include the opening cysteine and the closing phenylalanine or tryptophan. D genes are given only for firm matches. Only some rows state a clone size, as once, few, many or a class for expanded clones.

size | D | J | V | DNA | CDR3
few | NA | TRBJ1-3 | TRBV28 | TGTGCCAGCACGCCCCAGGAGTTTGACACCATATATTTT | CASTPQEFDTIYF
NA | NA | TRBJ1-2 | TRBV6-5 | TGTGCCAGCAGTTACCAAGCTCAGGGATTCGGTGGCTACACCTTC | CASSYQAQGFGGYTF
NA | NA | TRBJ1-3 | TRBV10-3 | TGTGCCATCAGTGAGTGGGGGTTCGGAAGCTCTGGAAACACCATATATTTT | CAISEWGFGSSGNTIYF
NA | TRBD2 | TRBJ2-3 | TRBV6-6 | TGTGCCAGCAGTTACGGTCTAGCGGCTTTCACAGATACGCAGTATTTT | CASSYGLAAFTDTQYF
NA | NA | TRBJ1-3 | TRBV28 | TGTGCCAGCAGTCACCCTGAGACAACAAACACCATATATTTT | CASSHPETTNTIYF
NA | TRBD1 | TRBJ1-2 | TRBV7-9 | TGTGCCAGCAGCTTAGAAGGGGCCGGGACAGGGGCTTCATACTACACCTTC | CASSLEGAGTGASYYTF
NA | NA | TRBJ2-3 | TRBV7-6 | TGTGCCAGCAGCTCCCCCGGGGGTAGCACAGATACGCAGTATTTT | CASSSPGGSTDTQYF
NA | TRBD1 | TRBJ2-5 | TRBV30 | TGTGCCTGGAGTGTCTGGGGACAGGGGGTGACCCAGTACTTC | CAWSVWGQGVTQYF
NA | TRBD1 | TRBJ1-1 | TRBV27 | TGTGCCAGCAGCGACAGGGGCCAGAACACTGAAGCTTTCTTT | CASSDRGQNTEAFF
NA | NA | TRBJ2-3 | TRBV11-3 | TGTGCCAGCAGCTTAGGAGGGGGTACTGACACAGATACGCAGTATTTT | CASSLGGGTDTDTQYF
NA | NA | TRBJ1-1 | TRBV18 | TGTGCCAGCTCACCGGAGAGCGGGGGGGCGCATACTGAAGCTTTCTTT | CASSPESGGAHTEAFF
NA | NA | TRBJ1-1 | TRBV11-2 | TGTGCCAGCAGCTTCGAGACCGTAACTGAAGCTTTCTTT | CASSFETVTEAFF
once | NA | TRBJ1-1 | TRBV5-4 | TGTGCCAGCTTCAGGGGAGTCGGGAACACTGAAGCTTTCTTT | CASFRGVGNTEAFF
NA | NA | TRBJ1-3 | TRBV5-6 | TGTGCCAGCAGCATATTGCTCTCTGGAAACACCATATATTTT | CASSILLSGNTIYF
NA | NA | TRBJ1-2 | TRBV6-6 | TGTGCCAGCAGTAATACAAGGGGCGCAAAATATGGCTACACCTTC | CASSNTRGAKYGYTF
NA | NA | TRBJ1-1 | TRBV28 | TGTGCCAGCAGCACCCTTCGGGGAGCTCCTGAAGCTTTCTTT | CASSTLRGAPEAFF
NA | NA | TRBJ1-2 | TRBV6-1 | TGTGCCAGCATCCCCGACAGGTTCTATGGCTACACCTTC | CASIPDRFYGYTF